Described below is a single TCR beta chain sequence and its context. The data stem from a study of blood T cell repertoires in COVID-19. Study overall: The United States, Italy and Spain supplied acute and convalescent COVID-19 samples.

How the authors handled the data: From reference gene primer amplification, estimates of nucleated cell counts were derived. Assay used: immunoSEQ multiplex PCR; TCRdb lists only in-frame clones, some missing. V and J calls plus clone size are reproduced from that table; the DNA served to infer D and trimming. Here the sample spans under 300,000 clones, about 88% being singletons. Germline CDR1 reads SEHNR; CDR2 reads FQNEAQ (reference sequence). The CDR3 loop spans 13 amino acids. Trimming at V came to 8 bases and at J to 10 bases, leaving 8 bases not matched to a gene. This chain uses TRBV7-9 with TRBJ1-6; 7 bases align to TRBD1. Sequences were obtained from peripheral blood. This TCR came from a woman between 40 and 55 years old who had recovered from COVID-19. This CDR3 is CASRQGVGSPLHF. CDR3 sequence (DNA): TGTGCCAGCCGACAGGGCGTCGGGTCACCCCTCCACTTT.